The 8 T cell receptor beta chains below all came from one sample that was sequenced in a study of CD8 T cells in Susac syndrome. Reverse transcription of roughly 0.5 to 1 ug RNA used random hexamers. TCRdb analysed the immunoSEQ multiplex PCR reads with MiXCR anew, one entry per CDR3 protein. The sample lists fewer than 350,000 distinct CDR3 sequences, about 88% occurring once. The sequenced sample consisted of CD8+ T cells from PBMCs. These receptors all stem from a human donor with multiple sclerosis.

This chain uses TRBV5-4 with TRBJ1-1; no reliable D call. Germline lookup yields CDR1 SGHNT and CDR2 YYREEE (reference sequence). This CDR3 has 11 amino acids. V dropped 0 bases and J dropped 7 bases, with 4 bases sitting between them. This CDR3 is CASSLDNEAFF. The DNA for the CDR3 is TGTGCCAGCAGCTTGGATAATGAAGCTTTCTTT.

The V gene is TRBV28, the J gene TRBJ1-2; 8 bases align to TRBD1. Germline CDR1 and CDR2: MDHEN and SYDVKM. With V trimmed by 6 bases and J by 8 bases, 14 bases remained unmatched. The length of the CDR3 is 15 residues. CDR3 loop: CASSLPYTGGKGYTF. CDR3 DNA: TGTGCCAGCAGCCTACCCTATACAGGGGGGAAGGGCTACACCTTC.

The genes are TRBV4-1 and TRBJ1-1; possible D gene TRBD1, 5 bases. The V gene's germline CDR1 is MGHRA and CDR2 YSYEKL. CDR3 length: 16 amino acids. The V gene lost 4 bases and the J gene lost 0 bases, with 15 bases spanning the gap. CDR3 amino acids: CASSLLWTGVNTEAFF. DNA for the CDR3: TGCGCCAGCAGCCTATTATGGACGGGGGTGAACACTGAAGCTTTCTTT.

V and J are TRBV24-1 and TRBJ2-3, with 9 positions matching TRBD1. Losses at the gene ends were 9 bases for V and 0 bases for J; bases not matched to a gene: 6. The germline CDR1 and CDR2 sequences are KGHDR and SFDVKD. The CDR3 covers 15 residues. CDR3 residues: CATGGQGPSTDTQYF. The CDR3 nucleotides read TGTGCCACCGGGGGACAGGGCCCTAGCACAGATACGCAGTATTTT.

The chain joins TRBV6-2 or TRBV6-3 to TRBJ1-1; TRBD1 might be the D (5 bases). The CDR3 covers 13 residues. Germline loops: CDR1 MNHEY, CDR2 SVGEGT. Trimming removed 6 bases from V and 4 bases from J, with 12 bases in between. CDR3 sequence reads: CASRDRGGTEAFF. In DNA, the CDR3 is TGTGCCAGCAGAGACCGGGGGGGCACTGAAGCTTTCTTT.

The chain uses TRBV4-2 and TRBJ2-2; D might be TRBD2 (5 bases). Trimming removed 3 bases at V and 0 bases at J, with 11 bases between. This CDR3 has 16 residues. Germline values: CDR1 LGHNA, CDR2 YNFKEQ. CDR3 sequence (DNA): TGTGCCAGCAGCCACAGCCCCGGGGCGAACACCGGGGAGCTGTTTTTT. This gives the protein CASSHSPGANTGELFF.

The chain recombines TRBV19 with TRBJ1-5; D perhaps matches TRBD1 (6 bases). The CDR3 contains 12 residues. CDR1 is LNHDA and CDR2 is SQIVND in the germline V gene (reference sequence). V lost 8 bases and J 4 bases, leaving 9 bases between the germline ends. CDR3 in DNA: TGTGCCAGTGTAGGGGGTAATCAGCCCCAGCATTTT. This encodes CASVGGNQPQHF.

The J gene is TRBJ1-4, the V gene TRBV7-8; perhaps TRBD1 as D (6 bases). This CDR3 spans 17 amino acids. The germline gives CDR1 SGHVS, CDR2 FQNEAQ. V shed 0 bases and J shed 0 bases, with 11 bases lying between them. The chain's CDR3 is CASSLAGGDPTNEKLFF. In DNA, the CDR3 is TGTGCCAGCAGCTTAGCAGGGGGTGATCCAACTAATGAAAAACTGTTTTTT.